This paragraph reports one T cell receptor beta chain. The antigen remains undetermined. The PCR made use of 60 Vbeta and 13 Jbeta primers. Clones were sequenced by immunoSEQ multiplex PCR, and TCRdb holds only the in-frame ones, with some missing. This sample carries some 160,000 clones, roughly 84% of them seen once, and the ten largest clones take roughly 1.9%. These data belong to a study of cytomegalovirus exposure and HLA in healthy donors. The overall study: Of all 360 or so donors who were genotyped, 75% to 85% belonged to the Caucasian-associated ancestry cluster. Notes on the study in general: It was likely that a cluster of highly shared sequence variants was a sequencing artifact. It was shown in a later analysis that HLA-associated TCR beta chains were more clonally expanded than other, equally common chains.

V lost 4 bases and J lost 2, with 15 bases in between. The length of the CDR3 is 15 residues. The germline CDR1 and CDR2 sequences are SGHVS and FNYEAQ. The TCR originated in a young man in good health and CMV-seronegative. Sequences were obtained from PBMCs. The V gene is TRBV7-6, the J gene TRBJ2-7, with a possible D match to TRBD2 (7 bases). The CDR3 DNA is TGTGCCAGCAGCTCCGGCGGGGGACATGCCTACGAGCAGTACTTC. Its protein product is CASSSGGGHAYEQYF.